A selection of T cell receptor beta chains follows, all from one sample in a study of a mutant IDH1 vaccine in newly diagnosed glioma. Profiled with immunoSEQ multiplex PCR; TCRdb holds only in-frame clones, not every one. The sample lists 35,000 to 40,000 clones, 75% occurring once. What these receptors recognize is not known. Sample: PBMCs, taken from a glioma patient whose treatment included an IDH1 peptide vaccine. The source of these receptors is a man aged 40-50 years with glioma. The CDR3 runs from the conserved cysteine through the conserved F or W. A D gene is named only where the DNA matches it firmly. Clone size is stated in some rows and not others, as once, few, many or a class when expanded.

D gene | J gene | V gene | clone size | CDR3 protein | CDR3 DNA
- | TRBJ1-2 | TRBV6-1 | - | CASSETPQGDGYTF | TGTGCCAGCAGTGAAACCCCGCAGGGAGATGGCTACACCTTC
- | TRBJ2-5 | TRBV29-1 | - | CSVALRAGKETQYF | TGCAGCGTTGCGCTCAGGGCGGGGAAAGAGACCCAGTACTTC
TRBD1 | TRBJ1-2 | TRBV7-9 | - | CASSPRTGTNYGYTF | TGTGCCAGCAGCCCCAGGACAGGAACAAACTATGGCTACACCTTC
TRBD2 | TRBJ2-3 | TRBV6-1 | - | CASSVSGGTSSKHTQYF | TGTGCCAGCAGTGTTTCCGGCGGGACTAGCAGCAAACATACGCAGTATTTT
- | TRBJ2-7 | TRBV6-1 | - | CASSEPGLISYEQYF | TGTGCCAGCAGTGAGCCGGGACTGATCTCCTACGAGCAGTACTTC
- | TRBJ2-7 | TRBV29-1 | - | CSVIRGENRAYEQYF | TGCAGCGTTATACGTGGAGAAAACAGAGCCTACGAGCAGTACTTC
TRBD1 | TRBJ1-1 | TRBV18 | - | CASSPPAGGVYTEAFF | TGTGCCAGCTCACCACCGGCAGGGGGCGTATACACTGAAGCTTTCTTT
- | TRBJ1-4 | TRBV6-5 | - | CASSYSRGKDEKLFF | TGTGCCAGCAGTTACTCGCGTGGGAAGGATGAAAAACTGTTTTTT
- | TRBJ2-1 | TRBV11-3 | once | CASSFSDEQFF | TGTGCCAGCAGCTTTTCCGATGAGCAGTTCTTC
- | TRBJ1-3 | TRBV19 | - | CASSISTGTSGNTIYF | TGTGCCAGTAGTATATCCACAGGGACCTCTGGAAACACCATATATTTT
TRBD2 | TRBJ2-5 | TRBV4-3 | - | CASSQDYLAGRIETQYF | TGCGCCAGCAGCCAAGATTACCTAGCGGGAAGAATCGAGACCCAGTACTTC
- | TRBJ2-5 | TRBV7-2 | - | CASSLAIAGETQYF | TGTGCCAGCAGCTTAGCCATAGCCGGGGAGACCCAGTACTTC
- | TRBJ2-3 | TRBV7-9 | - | CASSLSTSENTDTQYF | TGTGCCAGCAGCTTAAGCACTTCAGAAAACACAGATACGCAGTATTTT
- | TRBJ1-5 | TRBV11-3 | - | CASSPGRGSNQPQHF | TGTGCCAGCAGCCCCGGCAGGGGTAGCAATCAGCCCCAGCATTTT
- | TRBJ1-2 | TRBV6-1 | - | CASSESRAGLDGYTF | TGTGCCAGCAGTGAGTCCCGCGCGGGTTTGGATGGCTACACCTTC
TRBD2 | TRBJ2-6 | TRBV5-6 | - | CASSLGLAGGTGANVLTF | TGTGCCAGCAGCTTGGGACTAGCGGGAGGGACTGGGGCCAACGTCCTGACTTTC
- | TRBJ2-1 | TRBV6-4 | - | CASSDSSMGGQEDNEQFF | TGTGCCAGCAGTGACTCCTCCATGGGAGGTCAAGAGGACAATGAGCAGTTCTTC
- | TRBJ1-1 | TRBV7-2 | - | CASSQMAQNTEAFF | TGTGCCAGCAGCCAAATGGCTCAAAACACTGAAGCTTTCTTT
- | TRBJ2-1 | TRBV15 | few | CATSNQKYNEQFF | TGTGCCACCAGCAACCAGAAGTACAATGAGCAGTTCTTC
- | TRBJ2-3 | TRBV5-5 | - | CASSLATGRDTDTQYF | TGTGCCAGCAGCTTGGCCACGGGGCGCGACACAGATACGCAGTATTTT
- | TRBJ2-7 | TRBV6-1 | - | CASTSTESSYEQYF | TGTGCCAGCACCTCGACAGAGAGCTCCTACGAGCAGTACTTC
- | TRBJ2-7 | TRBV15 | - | CATSREAADTLYEQYF | TGTGCCACCAGCAGAGAAGCAGCGGACACCCTCTACGAGCAGTACTTC
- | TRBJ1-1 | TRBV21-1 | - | CASSKGGVNLGTEAFF | TGTGCCAGCAGCAAAGGGGGGGTTAATCTCGGGACTGAAGCTTTCTTT
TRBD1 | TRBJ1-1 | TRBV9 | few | CASSVGTGSNTEAFF | TGTGCCAGCAGCGTAGGGACAGGTTCGAACACTGAAGCTTTCTTT
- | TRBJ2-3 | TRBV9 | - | CASSVDGRSDTQYF | TGTGCCAGCAGCGTAGATGGGAGGTCAGATACGCAGTATTTT
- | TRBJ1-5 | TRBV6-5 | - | CASTPASSNQPQHF | TGTGCCAGCACCCCCGCCTCAAGCAATCAGCCCCAGCATTTT
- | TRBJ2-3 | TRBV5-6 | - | CASSPRRPLHTDTQYF | TGTGCCAGCAGCCCCCGTAGGCCTCTTCACACAGATACGCAGTATTTT
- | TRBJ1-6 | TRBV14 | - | CASSREQGLNSPLHF | TGTGCCAGCAGCCGGGAACAGGGACTTAATTCACCCCTCCACTTT
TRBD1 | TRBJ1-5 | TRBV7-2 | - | CASSQLRDARGLSNQPQHF | TGTGCCAGCAGCCAACTTAGAGACGCCAGGGGGCTGAGCAATCAGCCCCAGCATTTT
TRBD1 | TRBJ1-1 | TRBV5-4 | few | CASSWAGQLNTEAFF | TGTGCCAGCAGCTGGGCGGGACAGCTGAACACTGAAGCTTTCTTT
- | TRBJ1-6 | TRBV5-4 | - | CASSPRQSQSPLHF | TGTGCCAGCAGCCCTCGACAGAGCCAATCACCCCTCCACTTT
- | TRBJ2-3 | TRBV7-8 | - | CASSSETALSTDTQYF | TGTGCCAGCAGCTCGGAGACGGCCCTGAGCACAGATACGCAGTATTTT
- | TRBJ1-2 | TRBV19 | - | CASSIKGGRGYTF | TGTGCCAGTAGTATAAAAGGAGGTCGAGGCTACACCTTC
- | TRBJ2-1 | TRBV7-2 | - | CASSSLAASSYNEQFF | TGTGCCAGCAGCTCCTTAGCGGCTAGCTCCTACAATGAGCAGTTCTTC
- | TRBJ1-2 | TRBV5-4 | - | CASSQKGQGRGYTF | TGTGCCAGCAGCCAAAAGGGGCAGGGCAGGGGCTACACCTTC
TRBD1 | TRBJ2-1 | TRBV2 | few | CASDGTGDPSSYNEQFF | TGTGCCAGCGACGGGACAGGGGATCCCAGCTCCTACAATGAGCAGTTCTTC
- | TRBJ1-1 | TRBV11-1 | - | CASSLVRSGGAFF | TGTGCCAGCAGCTTAGTACGGTCTGGCGGGGCTTTCTTT
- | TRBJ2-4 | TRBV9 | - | CASSVGDPESSSIQYF | TGTGCCAGCAGCGTAGGAGATCCGGAATCGTCGTCCATTCAGTACTTC
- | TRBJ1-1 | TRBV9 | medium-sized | CASSPDEGEFEAFF | TGTGCCAGCAGCCCTGATGAGGGAGAATTTGAAGCTTTCTTT
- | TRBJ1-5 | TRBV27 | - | CASSLSTGEDQPQHF | TGTGCCAGCAGTTTATCGACGGGGGAGGATCAGCCCCAGCATTTT
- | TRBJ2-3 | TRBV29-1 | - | CSVFRGSSTDTQYF | TGCAGCGTTTTTCGCGGATCTAGCACAGATACGCAGTATTTT
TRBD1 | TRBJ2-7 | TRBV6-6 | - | CASTGTGSSYEQYF | TGTGCCAGCACCGGGACAGGGAGCTCCTACGAGCAGTACTTC
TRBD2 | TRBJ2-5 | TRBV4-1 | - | CASSQAGLAGQETQYF | TGCGCCAGCAGCCAAGCTGGACTAGCGGGACAAGAGACCCAGTACTTC
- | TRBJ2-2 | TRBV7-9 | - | CASSSPQGLTGELFF | TGTGCCAGCAGCTCACCTCAGGGGCTCACCGGGGAGCTGTTTTTT
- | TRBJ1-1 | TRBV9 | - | CASSQGQNTEAFF | TGTGCCAGCAGCCAGGGACAGAACACTGAAGCTTTCTTT
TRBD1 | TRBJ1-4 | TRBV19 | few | CASSIRGGHEKLFF | TGTGCCAGTAGTATACGAGGGGGCCACGAAAAACTGTTTTTT
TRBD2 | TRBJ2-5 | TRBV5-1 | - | CASSSGLAEGETQYF | TGCGCCAGCAGCTCCGGACTAGCGGAGGGGGAGACCCAGTACTTC
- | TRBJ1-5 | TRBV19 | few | CASQSGSNQPQHF | TGTGCCAGCCAGTCGGGTAGCAATCAGCCCCAGCATTTT
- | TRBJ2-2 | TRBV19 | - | CASSTNRNTGELFF | TGTGCCAGTAGTACCAATAGAAACACCGGGGAGCTGTTTTTT
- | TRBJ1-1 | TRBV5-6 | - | CASSLGDGGNPTEAFF | TGTGCCAGCAGCTTGGGTGATGGAGGAAATCCCACTGAAGCTTTCTTT